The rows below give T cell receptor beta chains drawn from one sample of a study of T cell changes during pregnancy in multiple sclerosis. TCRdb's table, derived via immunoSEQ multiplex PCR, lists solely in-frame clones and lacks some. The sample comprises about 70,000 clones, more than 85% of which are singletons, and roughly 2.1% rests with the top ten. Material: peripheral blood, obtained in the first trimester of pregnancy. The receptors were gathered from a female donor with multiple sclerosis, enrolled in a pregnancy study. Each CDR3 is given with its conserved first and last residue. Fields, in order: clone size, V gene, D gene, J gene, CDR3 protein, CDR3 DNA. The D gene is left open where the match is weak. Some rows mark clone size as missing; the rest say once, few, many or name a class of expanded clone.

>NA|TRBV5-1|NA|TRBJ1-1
CASSLGGRIHTEAFF
TGCGCCAGCAGCTTGGGGGGCAGAATACACACTGAAGCTTTCTTT
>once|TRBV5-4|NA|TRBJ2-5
CASSLPGRQETQYF
TGTGCCAGCAGCTTGCCGGGGAGACAAGAGACCCAGTACTTC
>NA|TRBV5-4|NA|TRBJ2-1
CASSRLGVGEQFF
TGTGCCAGCAGCCGTCTCGGGGTAGGTGAGCAGTTCTTC
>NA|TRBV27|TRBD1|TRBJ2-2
CASSLQGAETGELFF
TGTGCCAGCAGTTTACAGGGGGCGGAAACCGGGGAGCTGTTTTTT
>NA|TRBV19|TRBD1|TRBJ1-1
CATYSDRFASLAEAFF
TGTGCCACTTATTCGGACAGGTTTGCTTCCCTCGCTGAAGCTTTCTTT
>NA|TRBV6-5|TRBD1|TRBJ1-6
CASKQGVGINSPLHF
TGTGCCAGCAAACAGGGGGTGGGGATTAATTCACCCCTCCACTTT
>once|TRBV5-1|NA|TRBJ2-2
CASSGGTATYTGELFF
TGCGCCAGCAGCGGGGGGACAGCCACCTACACCGGGGAGCTGTTTTTT
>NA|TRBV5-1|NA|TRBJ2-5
CASSQGREQETQYF
TGCGCCAGCAGCCAGGGGAGAGAGCAAGAGACCCAGTACTTC
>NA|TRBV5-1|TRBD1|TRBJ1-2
CASSDRTGAFYGYTF
TGCGCCAGCAGTGACCGGACAGGCGCGTTCTATGGCTACACCTTC
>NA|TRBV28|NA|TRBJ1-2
CASTMTAYGYTF
TGTGCCAGCACCATGACAGCGTATGGCTACACCTTC
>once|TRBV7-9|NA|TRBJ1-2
CASSFYLAGFSYGYTF
TGTGCCAGCAGCTTTTACCTTGCAGGGTTTAGCTATGGCTACACCTTC
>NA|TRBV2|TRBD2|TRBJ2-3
CASIGLAGGLGTDTQYF
TGTGCCAGCATTGGACTAGCGGGGGGGCTTGGCACAGATACGCAGTATTTT
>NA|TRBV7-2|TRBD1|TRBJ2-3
CASSLPDRVADTQYF
TGTGCCAGCAGCTTACCGGACAGGGTTGCAGATACGCAGTATTTT
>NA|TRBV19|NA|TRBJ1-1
CASSRNRVNTEAFF
TGTGCCAGTAGTAGAAACAGGGTGAACACTGAAGCTTTCTTT
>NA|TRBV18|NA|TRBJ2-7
CASSPMREAYEQYF
TGTGCCAGCTCACCAATGAGGGAGGCCTACGAGCAGTACTTC
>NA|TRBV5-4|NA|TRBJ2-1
CASLAGNEQFF
TGTGCCAGCTTGGCAGGCAATGAGCAGTTCTTC
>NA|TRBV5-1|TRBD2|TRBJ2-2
CASSRRSLAGAITGELFF
TGCGCCAGCAGCCGTCGTTCGTTAGCGGGAGCGATCACCGGGGAGCTGTTTTTT
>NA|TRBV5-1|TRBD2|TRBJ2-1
CASSPNRLLSGSSYNEQFF
TGCGCCAGCAGCCCCAACAGACTTCTTAGCGGGAGCTCCTACAATGAGCAGTTCTTC
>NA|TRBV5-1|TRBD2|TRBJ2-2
CASSLRSGRNTGELFF
TGCGCCAGCAGCTTGAGGAGCGGGAGGAACACCGGGGAGCTGTTTTTT
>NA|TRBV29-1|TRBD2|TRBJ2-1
CSVGDSGIRNEQFF
TGCAGCGTTGGGGATAGCGGGATCAGGAATGAGCAGTTCTTC
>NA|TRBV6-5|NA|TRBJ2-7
CASSRDLAYEQYF
TGTGCCAGCAGTCGGGACTTAGCCTACGAGCAGTACTTC
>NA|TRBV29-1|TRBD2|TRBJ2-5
CSDPGLAGEETQYF
TGCAGCGATCCGGGACTAGCGGGGGAAGAGACCCAGTACTTC
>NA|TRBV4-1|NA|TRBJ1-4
CASSQVLEKLFF
TGCGCCAGCAGCCAAGTTCTCGAAAAACTGTTTTTT
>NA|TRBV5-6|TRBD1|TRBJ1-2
CASSFQTGGPYGYTF
TGTGCCAGCAGCTTCCAGACAGGGGGACCCTATGGCTACACCTTC
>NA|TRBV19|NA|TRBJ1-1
CASIGPGDTEAFF
TGTGCCAGTATAGGCCCGGGGGACACTGAAGCTTTCTTT
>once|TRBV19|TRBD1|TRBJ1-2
CASSAETGALLNYGYTF
TGTGCCAGTAGTGCAGAGACAGGGGCCCTTCTGAACTATGGCTACACCTTC
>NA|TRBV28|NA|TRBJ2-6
CASNFGANVLTF
TGTGCCAGCAACTTTGGGGCCAACGTCCTGACTTTC
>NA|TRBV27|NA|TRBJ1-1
CASSLLGGITEAFF
TGTGCCAGCAGTTTACTGGGGGGGATCACTGAAGCTTTCTTT
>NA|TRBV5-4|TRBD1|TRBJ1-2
CASSLLGTAPYGYTF
TGTGCCAGCAGTTTACTCGGGACAGCCCCCTATGGCTACACCTTC
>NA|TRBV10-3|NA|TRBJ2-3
CAISEALTADTQYF
TGTGCCATCAGTGAGGCCCTCACGGCAGATACGCAGTATTTT
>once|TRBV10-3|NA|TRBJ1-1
CAISESVEGMGEAFF
TGTGCCATCAGTGAGTCCGTGGAGGGTATGGGTGAAGCTTTCTTT
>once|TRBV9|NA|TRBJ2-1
CASSAGGRDEQFF
TGTGCCAGCAGCGCGGGGGGCAGAGATGAGCAGTTCTTC
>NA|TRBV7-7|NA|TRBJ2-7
CASSPSPTGHEQYF
TGTGCCAGCAGCCCCTCACCTACAGGTCACGAGCAGTACTTC
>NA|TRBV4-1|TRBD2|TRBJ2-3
CASSRAGLAGGGTDTQYF
TGCGCCAGCAGCCGCGCGGGACTAGCGGGAGGTGGCACAGATACGCAGTATTTT
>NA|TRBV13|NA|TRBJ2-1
CASSTRSFYNEQFF
TGTGCCAGCAGCACCCGGAGCTTCTACAATGAGCAGTTCTTC
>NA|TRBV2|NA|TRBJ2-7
CASKFEATYEQYF
TGTGCCAGCAAGTTTGAAGCCACCTACGAGCAGTACTTC
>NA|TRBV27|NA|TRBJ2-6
CASTPSGANVLTF
TGTGCCAGCACTCCCTCTGGGGCCAACGTCCTGACTTTC
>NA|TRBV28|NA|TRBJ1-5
CASSSPTGLNQPQHF
TGTGCCAGCAGTTCCCCGACAGGTTTAAATCAGCCCCAGCATTTT
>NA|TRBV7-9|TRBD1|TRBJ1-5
CARRLPGQGNQPQHF
TGTGCCAGAAGATTACCGGGACAGGGGAATCAGCCCCAGCATTTT
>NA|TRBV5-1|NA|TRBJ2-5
CASSSARDSQETQYF
TGCGCCAGCAGCTCAGCCCGTGACAGCCAAGAGACCCAGTACTTC
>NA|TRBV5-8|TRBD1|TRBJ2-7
CASSRTSGTGFTPYEQYF
TGTGCCAGCAGCCGTACCTCCGGGACAGGGTTCACCCCCTACGAGCAGTACTTC
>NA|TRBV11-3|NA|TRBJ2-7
CASSLLSLAAYEQYF
TGTGCCAGCAGCCTATTATCACTAGCAGCCTACGAGCAGTACTTC
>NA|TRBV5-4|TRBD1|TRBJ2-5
CASSRDRFQETQYF
TGTGCCAGCAGCCGGGACAGGTTCCAAGAGACCCAGTACTTC
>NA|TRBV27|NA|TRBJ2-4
CASSSAESAKNIQYF
TGTGCCAGCAGTTCCGCCGAGTCGGCCAAAAACATTCAGTACTTC
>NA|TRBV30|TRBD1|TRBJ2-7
CAWGTGGSYEQYF
TGTGCCTGGGGTACAGGGGGCTCCTACGAGCAGTACTTC
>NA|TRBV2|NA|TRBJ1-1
CASSERYTEAFF
TGTGCCAGCAGTGAACGGTACACTGAAGCTTTCTTT
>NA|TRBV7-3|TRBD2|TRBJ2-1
CASSLLAGGPNEQFF
TGTGCCAGCAGCTTACTAGCGGGGGGCCCCAATGAGCAGTTCTTC
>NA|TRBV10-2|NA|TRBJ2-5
CASRRGGLPETQYF
TGCGCCAGCAGGAGGGGGGGGTTGCCAGAGACCCAGTACTTC
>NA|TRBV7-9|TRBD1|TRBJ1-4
CASQDRGGEKLFF
TGTGCCAGCCAGGACAGGGGGGGTGAAAAACTGTTTTTT
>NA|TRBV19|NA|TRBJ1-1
CASSIVPQENTEAFF
TGTGCCAGTAGTATAGTGCCCCAGGAGAACACTGAAGCTTTCTTT
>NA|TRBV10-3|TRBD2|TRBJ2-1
CASGTSGRGYNEQFF
TGTGCCTCGGGGACTAGCGGGAGGGGATACAATGAGCAGTTCTTC
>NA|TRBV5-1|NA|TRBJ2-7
CASSYDQDYEQYF
TGCGCCAGCAGTTATGACCAGGACTACGAGCAGTACTTC
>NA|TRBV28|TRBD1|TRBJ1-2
CASTLGDRGTPGYTF
TGTGCCAGCACCCTGGGGGACAGGGGCACTCCTGGCTACACCTTC